The 16 T cell receptor beta chains listed next were all sequenced from one sample in a study of radiotherapy plus CTLA-4 blockade in lung cancer. Measured with immunoSEQ multiplex PCR; TCRdb has only the in-frame clones, and not every one. The sample lists roughly 66,000 clones; about 85% were seen once. The material sequenced was peripheral blood, taken from a patient treated with radiotherapy plus ipilimumab. These receptors all stem from a human donor with non-small cell lung cancer who had a partial response to radiotherapy plus ipilimumab.

The rearrangement uses TRBV27 and TRBJ2-3, with 10 bases fitting TRBD1. The CDR3 spans 17 residues. Germline CDR1 is MNHEY and CDR2 is SMNVEV (reference sequence). V was pared by 6 bases and J by 5 bases, with 14 bases of the junction left unmatched. The CDR3 DNA is TGTGCCAGCAGGACCCTTGGGACAGGGGAGGCGGGAGATACGCAGTATTTT. As protein: CASRTLGTGEAGDTQYF.

The chain is built from TRBV27 and TRBJ2-3; 8 nucleotides agree with TRBD2. There are 16 residues in the CDR3. CDR1 is MNHEY, CDR2 SMNVEV, per germline (reference sequence). The V segment lost 10 bases and the J segment 1 base; nucleotides outside the gene matches: 13. DNA for the CDR3: TGTGCCACCCAACCCCTCCACGGGGGGGGCACAGATACGCAGTATTTT. Translating it yields CATQPLHGGGTDTQYF.

This clone is a singleton in its sample. The genes are TRBV19 and TRBJ2-7, with D perhaps TRBD2 (6 bases). The germline V gene encodes CDR1 LNHDA and CDR2 SQIVND (reference sequence). This CDR3 is built from 14 residues. The V and J ends lost 8 bases and 2 bases respectively, with 16 bases between them. The CDR3: CASREGRGTYEQYF. CDR3 nucleotides: TGTGCCAGTCGCGAGGGACGGGGGACCTACGAGCAGTACTTC.

This chain joins TRBV2 and TRBJ2-5, with D maybe TRBD1 (6 bases). Germline lookup yields CDR1 SNHLY and CDR2 FYNNEI. The CDR3 is made up of 15 amino acids. V lost 6 bases, J lost 4 bases, and 18 bases lay in between. CDR3 nucleotide sequence: TGTGCCAGCAGGACCACAGGGCGCTGGGGAGAGACCCAGTACTTC. Residues: CASRTTGRWGETQYF.

The V and J genes are TRBV27 and TRBJ2-7, with D uncertain. CDR3 length: 12 amino acids. Per the germline V gene, CDR1 is MNHEY and CDR2 is SMNVEV (reference sequence). The germline V and J ends were trimmed by 9 bases and 9 bases, with 18 bases remaining between them. CDR3 nucleotide sequence: TGTGCCAGTGGTGAAACCCTACGAGGGCAGTACTTC. Translated: CASGETLRGQYF.

The rearrangement links TRBV11-2 to TRBJ2-1; 8 bases are shared with TRBD1. The CDR3 covers 15 residues. In germline, CDR1 is SGHAT, CDR2 FQNNGV. Unmatched junction bases numbered 10, after V lost 4 bases and J lost 8 bases. DNA of the CDR3: TGTGCCAGCAGCTCCAGGACAGGGAGGACACATGAGCAGTTCTTC. Amino acid sequence: CASSSRTGRTHEQFF.

The V and J genes are TRBV28 and TRBJ2-1; 9 bases line up with TRBD2. CDR3 length: 15 residues. Germline values: CDR1 MDHEN, CDR2 SYDVKM. The V gene end was trimmed by 6 bases and the J gene end by 4 bases; junction bases not matched to a gene: 7. The CDR3 sequence is CASRSTSGTYNEQFF. The CDR3 DNA sequence: TGTGCCAGCAGGTCGACTAGCGGAACTTACAATGAGCAGTTCTTC. The variable domain in full, with the rest retrieved from reference TRBV28 and TRBJ2-1, is DVKVTQSSRYLVKRTGEKVFLECVQDMDHENMFWYRQDPGLGLRLIYFSYDVKMKEKGDIPEGYSVSREKKERFSLILESASTNQTSMYLCASRSTSGTYNEQFFGPGTRLTVL.

This rearrangement joins TRBV7-2 to TRBJ1-2; D not certain. The germline V gene encodes CDR1 SGHTA and CDR2 FQGNSA. Between the trimmed V and J ends, which lost 3 bases and 8 bases, there was a span of 13 bases. The CDR3 has 13 residues. The CDR3 loop is CASSFDRRGGYTF. Here the CDR3 DNA reads TGTGCCAGCAGCTTCGACCGCCGGGGAGGCTACACCTTC.

The rearrangement uses TRBV9 and TRBJ1-2, with 8 bases that match TRBD1. The CDR3 extends over 16 amino acids. The J segment lost 3 bases and the V segment lost 0 bases, leaving 7 bases of the junction unmatched. Germline V CDR1 and CDR2: SGDLS, YYNGEE. CDR3 nucleotides: TGTGCCAGCAGCGTAGACAGGGGGAGTTTAGACTATGGCTACACCTTC. Translating gives CASSVDRGSLDYGYTF. The full variable domain, in which reference TRBV9 and TRBJ1-2 provide the parts outside the CDR3, is DSGVTQTPKHLITATGQRVTLRCSPRSGDLSVYWYQQSLDQGLQFLIQYYNGEERAKGNILERFSAQQFPDLHSELNLSSLELGDSALYFCASSVDRGSLDYGYTFGSGTRLTVV.

The rearrangement joins TRBV7-9 to TRBJ1-4; a possible D gene is TRBD1 (5 bases). Trimming cost V 10 bases and J 5 bases, with 14 bases left between them. The length of the CDR3 is 13 residues. The germline V gene encodes CDR1 SEHNR and CDR2 FQNEAQ (reference sequence). CDR3 in DNA: TGTGCCACCTTAGGGGCCGACAATGAAAAACTGTTTTTT. Protein: CATLGADNEKLFF.

The chain uses TRBV6-5 and TRBJ1-5; D not certain. Looked up from germline, CDR1 is MNHEY and CDR2 is SVGAGI. V lost 5 bases, J lost 5 bases, and 10 bases lay in between. The CDR3 is made up of 13 amino acids. The CDR3 loop reads CASSPLGYQPQHF. The CDR3 bases are TGTGCCAGCAGTCCGCTCGGGTATCAGCCCCAGCATTTT.

This clone was recorded once. This chain joins TRBV18 and TRBJ2-7; possible D gene TRBD2, 6 bases. With 2 bases removed from V and 7 bases from J, the gap between germline ends came to 21 bases. Looked up from germline, CDR1 is KGHSH and CDR2 is LQKENI. The CDR3 consists of 16 residues. In DNA form, the CDR3 reads TGTGCCAGCTCACCAAGTGGGGACCGAGGGGCGGGAGAGCAGTACTTC. As protein: CASSPSGDRGAGEQYF.

The V call is TRBV7-3, the J call TRBJ2-3, with D perhaps TRBD2 (6 bases). Per the germline V gene, CDR1 is SGHTA and CDR2 is FQGTGA. Trimming pared 2 bases from V and 5 bases from J, leaving 14 bases between. The CDR3 runs to 15 residues. In DNA form, the CDR3 reads TGTGCCAGCAGCTTATCAGGCGGGATGGGAGATACGCAGTATTTT. Residues: CASSLSGGMGDTQYF.

V and J are TRBV6-5 and TRBJ1-1, with TRBD1 as a possible D gene (6 bases). In germline, CDR1 is MNHEY, CDR2 SVGAGI. CDR3 size: 14 residues. V dropped 4 bases and J dropped 0 bases, with 9 bases sitting between them. The CDR3 region is CASSSGHMNTEAFF. The CDR3 region has the DNA TGTGCCAGCAGTTCGGGACACATGAACACTGAAGCTTTCTTT.

This clone was found once. The chain joins TRBV7-3 to TRBJ2-1, with TRBD2 identical over 8 bases. The V gene end was trimmed by 5 bases and the J gene end by 9 bases; junction bases not matched to a gene: 15. Germline V lookup: CDR1 SGHTA, CDR2 FQGTGA. This CDR3 is 16 amino acids long. The chain's CDR3 is CASSPAGTSGRGEQFF. DNA of the CDR3: TGTGCCAGCAGCCCCGCCGGCACTAGCGGACGGGGTGAGCAGTTCTTC.

The chain recombines TRBV11-2 with TRBJ2-3, with TRBD2 identical over 12 bases. V gave up 3 bases and J gave up 4 bases; unmatched junction bases: 14. Germline V gene data show CDR1 as SGHAT and CDR2 as FQNNGV. CDR3 size: 19 residues. As DNA, the CDR3 is TGTGCCAGCAGCTTCCGTCTCGGACTAGCGGGAAGCGTGGCAGATACGCAGTATTTT. Its translation is CASSFRLGLAGSVADTQYF.